This T cell receptor beta chain was recovered during a study of blood T cell repertoires in COVID-19 (dated by TCRdb to about 2020). Regarding the research as a whole: The collaborator samples originated in the United States, Italy and Spain and spanned the acute and convalescent phases of COVID-19. The material from the prospective study consisted of cDNA or gDNA derived from T cells, B-cell-depleted T cells, or PBMCs. Samples were obtained from the ongoing ImmuneRACE study (first 160 participants) and from roughly 1,300 subjects provided by 6 global collaborators. Nearly every sample came with metadata listing a de-identified subject ID, COVID-19 status, age in years and sex. Where available, HLA class I and class II types were obtained from metadata supplied by the sample provider rather than from assay-based typing. Subjects who had been exposed to COVID-19, were actively infected with it, or had recovered from it provided the deeply sampled blood TCRbeta repertoires that made up the dataset. The repertoires were released in a freely available public database intended as a resource for research on the immune response to SARS-CoV-2. General study outcomes and caveats: The amount of clinical and demographic metadata varied by source and participant and was provided uncurated.

TCRbeta CDR3 regions were amplified from genomic DNA by means of the immunoSEQ Assay, a bias-controlled multiplex PCR. The paper's processing steps were these. Within the assay, amplification of reference gene primers was used to estimate how many nucleated cells each sample contained. Sequence reads were collapsed and filtered to measure the absolute abundance of every unique TCRbeta CDR3 rearrangement. For each sample, productive Simpson clonality was calculated as the square root of Simpson's diversity index over productive rearrangements. TCRdb's version of the immuneACCESS table is confined to in-frame rearrangements and falls short of the full clone set. An unresolved V gene accounts for under half of the shortfall where checked; the remainder is of unknown origin. That table gives V, J and clone size, and the DNA gave D and trimming. This sample has 300,000 to 350,000 clones in its table, and 75% to 90% of those were observed once. In total, the top ten clones hold about 2.3% of the sample.

With regard to this clone: What this receptor recognizes is not known. One base away there is no much larger clone; base qualities are not given.

V loses 1 base, J loses 3 bases, and the germline ends lie 10 bases apart. Per the germline V gene (reference sequence), SGHNT is the CDR1 and YYREEE is the CDR2. The CDR3 holds 14 amino acids from the cysteine to the phenylalanine. Only the CDR3 region is kept as DNA, spanning 42 bases read in frame from base 1. Collaborating institutions collected whole blood in K2EDTA tubes following their own protocols. Collaborator samples were shipped for TCRbeta analysis as frozen whole blood, isolated PBMCs, or DNA extracted from either sample type. This receptor was taken from a man between 18 and 29 years old with active or convalescent COVID-19. The chain couples TRBV5-4 to TRBJ1-2; too little of a D gene remains to name it. The sequenced sample was peripheral blood. The sequence in DNA is TGTGCCAGCAGCTTGATGGGCGCCGACTATGGCTACACCTTC. This codes for CASSLMGADYGYTF. When the CDR3 is completed using the reference TRBV5-4 and TRBJ1-2 genes on either side, the full variable domain is ETGVTQSPTHLIKTRGQQVTLRCSSQSGHNTVSWYQQALGQGPQFIFQYYREEENGRGNFPPRFSGLQFPNYSSELNVNALELDDSALYLCASSLMGADYGYTFGSGTRLTVV.